These T cell receptor beta chains were read from a single sample in a study of lymphopenia after photon versus proton radiotherapy. TCRdb keeps only in-frame clones here, not all; method: immunoSEQ multiplex PCR. The sample yields approximately 160,000 clones, around nine tenths seen once. This specimen was peripheral blood, taken from a patient treated with photon-based radiotherapy. Every receptor here comes from a man aged 50-59 years with gastric cancer. Each CDR3 is given with its conserved first and last residue.

v_call: TRBV29-1
j_call: TRBJ1-2
cdr3_length: 13
cdr3_aa: CSVRKGGSYGYTF

v_call: TRBV6-4
j_call: TRBJ1-1
cdr3_length: 15
cdr3_aa: CASAPSGQLNTEAFF

v_call: TRBV5-6
j_call: TRBJ1-2
cdr3_length: 15
cdr3_aa: CASSSWAMSRVGYTF

v_call: TRBV11-1
j_call: TRBJ2-7
cdr3_length: 14
cdr3_aa: CASRLAGATYEQYF

v_call: TRBV7-9
j_call: TRBJ2-7
cdr3_length: 14
cdr3_aa: CASSLAGPAYEQYF

v_call: TRBV28
j_call: TRBJ2-1
cdr3_length: 15
cdr3_aa: CASSFAGSTYNEQFF

v_call: TRBV10-3
j_call: TRBJ2-7
cdr3_length: 14
cdr3_aa: CAIRLGTTYGEQYF

v_call: TRBV7-2
j_call: TRBJ2-7
cdr3_length: 14
cdr3_aa: CASSQAGTVGEQYF

v_call: TRBV19
j_call: TRBJ1-5
cdr3_length: 16
cdr3_aa: CASSIGGTGRHQPQHF

v_call: TRBV5-1
j_call: TRBJ2-1
cdr3_length: 16
cdr3_aa: CASSSGLFLSYNEQFF

v_call: TRBV30
j_call: TRBJ2-7
cdr3_length: 15
cdr3_aa: CAWSVGPGRFYEQYF

v_call: TRBV18
j_call: TRBJ1-1
cdr3_length: 15
cdr3_aa: CASSPVGRGDTEAFF

v_call: TRBV29-1
j_call: TRBJ2-3
cdr3_length: 14
cdr3_aa: CSVEGGRGTDTQYF

v_call: TRBV5-6
j_call: TRBJ1-2
cdr3_length: 14
cdr3_aa: CASSSLDRDYGYTF

v_call: TRBV5-1
j_call: TRBJ2-3
cdr3_length: 16
cdr3_aa: CASSLGSGGSTDTQYF

v_call: TRBV19
j_call: TRBJ1-1
cdr3_length: 16
cdr3_aa: CASSTSPDRGDNEAFF

v_call: TRBV6-1
j_call: TRBJ1-1
cdr3_length: 14
cdr3_aa: CASSERHRNTEAFF

v_call: TRBV6-5
j_call: TRBJ2-3
cdr3_length: 11
cdr3_aa: CASSYAGTQYF

v_call: TRBV7-8
j_call: TRBJ2-4
cdr3_length: 15
cdr3_aa: CASSLAASGGTIQYF

v_call: TRBV6-5
j_call: TRBJ2-7
cdr3_length: 16
cdr3_aa: CASSYSMLWSSYEQYF

v_call: TRBV19
j_call: TRBJ1-2
cdr3_length: 13
cdr3_aa: CASSMVRAYGYTF

v_call: TRBV30
j_call: TRBJ2-5
cdr3_length: 13
cdr3_aa: CAWRPSGRETQYF

v_call: TRBV5-1
j_call: TRBJ2-1
cdr3_length: 16
cdr3_aa: CASSLRTGSSYNEQFF

v_call: TRBV7-2
j_call: TRBJ2-5
cdr3_length: 15
cdr3_aa: CASSLGGGGRETQYF

v_call: TRBV18
j_call: TRBJ1-1
cdr3_length: 15
cdr3_aa: CASSPPSGLNTEAFF

v_call: TRBV29-1
j_call: TRBJ2-2
cdr3_length: 15
cdr3_aa: CSVEKGRGGTGELFF

v_call: TRBV28
j_call: TRBJ2-7
cdr3_length: 12
cdr3_aa: CASSIFEGEQYF

v_call: TRBV20-1
j_call: TRBJ2-7
cdr3_length: 10
cdr3_aa: CSASGGREYF

v_call: TRBV7-8
j_call: TRBJ2-1
cdr3_length: 16
cdr3_aa: CASSLGRLGLWDEQFF

v_call: TRBV6-5
j_call: TRBJ1-2
cdr3_length: 14
cdr3_aa: CASSGTSGNYGYTF

v_call: TRBV6-1
j_call: TRBJ1-4
cdr3_length: 17
cdr3_aa: CASSENGAGPANEKLFF

v_call: TRBV5-6
j_call: TRBJ2-7
cdr3_length: 16
cdr3_aa: CASSLGGLAGLYEQYF

v_call: TRBV6-1
j_call: TRBJ1-4
cdr3_length: 16
cdr3_aa: CASSGPRQGGGEKLFF